This is a list of T cell receptor beta chains from one sample in a study of long-term antiretroviral therapy in people with HIV. Generated by immunoSEQ multiplex PCR, the TCRdb table keeps only in-frame clones and is missing some. The table lists approximately 47,000 clones, about 81% of them singletons. The sequencing here drew on unsorted PBMCs, taken 0.8 years after starting antiretroviral therapy. These receptors were obtained from a woman under 30 with HIV. The CDR3 runs from the conserved cysteine through the conserved F or W. The D gene is left open where the match is weak. The size field is filled for only some rows; it gives once, few, many or a size class.

j_gene,v_gene,abundance,d_gene,CDR3aa,CDR3nt
TRBJ2-7,TRBV28,NA,TRBD1,CASISRGRAGVEQYF,TGTGCCAGCATTTCTAGGGGGCGCGCCGGGGTTGAGCAGTACTTC
TRBJ2-1,TRBV10-3,NA,TRBD2,CAISESTLTGGGNEQFF,TGTGCCATCAGTGAGTCGACTCTCACGGGAGGGGGGAATGAGCAGTTCTTC
TRBJ1-1,TRBV15,few,NA,CATSRPGVNTEAFF,TGTGCCACCAGCAGACCGGGGGTGAACACTGAAGCTTTCTTT
TRBJ2-7,TRBV9,NA,NA,CASSAFNDRTYEQYF,TGTGCCAGCAGCGCATTTAACGACAGGACGTACGAGCAGTACTTC
TRBJ2-2,TRBV19,NA,NA,CASKLGRRTGELFF,TGTGCCAGTAAGTTAGGTCGTCGGACCGGGGAGCTGTTTTTT
TRBJ1-1,TRBV9,NA,NA,CASSASASGGRVAFF,TGTGCCAGCAGCGCCTCTGCATCGGGGGGGCGGGTAGCTTTCTTT
TRBJ2-7,TRBV10-2,NA,TRBD1,CASRSGTGYRWNEQYF,TGCGCCAGCAGATCCGGGACAGGGTATCGGTGGAACGAGCAGTACTTC
TRBJ2-2,TRBV4-3,NA,NA,CASSQGTSPGELFF,TGCGCCAGCAGCCAAGGAACTTCGCCCGGGGAGCTGTTTTTT
TRBJ2-5,TRBV9,NA,NA,CASSYDFQETQYF,TGTGCCAGCAGCTATGATTTCCAAGAGACCCAGTACTTC
TRBJ1-2,TRBV27,few,TRBD1,CASSGGGWRGYTF,TGTGCCAGCTCAGGGGGAGGATGGAGGGGCTACACCTTC
TRBJ2-7,TRBV7-9,NA,TRBD2,CASSTLAGGYEQYF,TGTGCCAGCAGCACACTAGCGGGGGGCTACGAGCAGTACTTC
TRBJ1-1,TRBV27,NA,NA,CASSLSSNGAEAFF,TGTGCCAGCAGTTTATCATCTAACGGGGCTGAAGCTTTCTTT
TRBJ2-7,TRBV15,NA,NA,CATSRADGSSYEQYF,TGTGCCACCAGCAGAGCGGACGGGAGCTCCTACGAGCAGTACTTC
TRBJ2-1,TRBV2,few,TRBD2,CASRRLAGGPANEQFF,TGTGCCAGCAGGCGACTAGCGGGAGGTCCGGCCAATGAGCAGTTCTTC
TRBJ2-2,TRBV19,NA,TRBD1,CASSIEGTGGPGELFF,TGTGCCAGTAGTATAGAGGGGACAGGGGGCCCAGGGGAGCTGTTTTTT
TRBJ2-4,TRBV28,NA,NA,CASSLRGGTKNIQYF,TGTGCCAGCAGTTTACGCGGAGGGACCAAAAACATTCAGTACTTC
TRBJ2-3,TRBV7-6,NA,NA,CASSEGWGTDTQYF,TGTGCCAGCTCCGAGGGCTGGGGCACAGATACGCAGTATTTT
TRBJ2-5,TRBV10-3,NA,NA,CAISDQRRIQETQYF,TGTGCCATCAGTGACCAGCGGAGGATCCAAGAGACCCAGTACTTC
TRBJ2-1,TRBV6-5,NA,TRBD1,CASSYGGTGYEQFF,TGTGCCAGCAGTTACGGAGGGACAGGGTATGAGCAGTTCTTC
TRBJ1-5,TRBV7-3,NA,TRBD1,CASSLTGGEPQHF,TGTGCCAGCAGCCTTACAGGGGGCGAGCCCCAGCATTTT
TRBJ2-7,TRBV27,NA,TRBD2,CATSSGSPPYEQYF,TGTGCCACATCCAGCGGGAGCCCCCCCTACGAGCAGTACTTC
TRBJ2-3,TRBV10-1,NA,NA,CASSESKIADTQYF,TGCGCCAGCAGTGAGTCGAAGATAGCAGATACGCAGTATTTT
TRBJ2-7,TRBV15,NA,NA,CATGEGLAYEQYF,TGTGCCACCGGCGAGGGGCTAGCCTACGAGCAGTACTTC
TRBJ2-1,TRBV11-1,NA,TRBD2,CASSSALAGASYNEQFF,TGTGCCAGCAGCTCGGCCTTAGCGGGAGCCTCCTACAATGAGCAGTTCTTC
TRBJ2-2,TRBV13,few,NA,CASSLEAPTANTGELFF,TGTGCCAGCAGCTTAGAAGCCCCGACAGCGAACACCGGGGAGCTGTTTTTT